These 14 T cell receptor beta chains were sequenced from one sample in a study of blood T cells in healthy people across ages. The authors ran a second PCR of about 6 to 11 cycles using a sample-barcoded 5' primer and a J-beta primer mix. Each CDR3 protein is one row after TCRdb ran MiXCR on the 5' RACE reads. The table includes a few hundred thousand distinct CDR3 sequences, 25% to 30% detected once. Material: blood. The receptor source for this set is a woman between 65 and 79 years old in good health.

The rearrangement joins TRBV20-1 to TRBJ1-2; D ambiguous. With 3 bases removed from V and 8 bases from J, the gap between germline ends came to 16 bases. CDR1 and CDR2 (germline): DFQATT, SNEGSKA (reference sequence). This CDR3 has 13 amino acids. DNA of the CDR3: TGCAGTGCTAGTGTTCCGGGAAATAGGGGCTACACCTTC. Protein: CSASVPGNRGYTF.

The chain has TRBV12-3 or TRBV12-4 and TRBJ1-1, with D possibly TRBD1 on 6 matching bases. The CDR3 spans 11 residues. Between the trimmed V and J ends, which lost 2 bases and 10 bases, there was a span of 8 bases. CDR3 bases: TGTGCCAGCAGTTTACGAGGGGGAGCTTTCTTT. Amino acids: CASSLRGGAFF.

Here the CDR3 DNA reads TGCGCCAGCAGCCAAGGGTACAGGGGGCAAGATACGCAGTATTTT. As protein: CASSQGYRGQDTQYF. The V and J genes are TRBV4-3 and TRBJ2-3, with 9 nucleotides matching TRBD1. V was clipped by 1 base and J by 5 bases; unmatched bases: 4. This CDR3 has 15 amino acids. The germline CDR1 and CDR2 sequences are LGHNA and YSLEER.

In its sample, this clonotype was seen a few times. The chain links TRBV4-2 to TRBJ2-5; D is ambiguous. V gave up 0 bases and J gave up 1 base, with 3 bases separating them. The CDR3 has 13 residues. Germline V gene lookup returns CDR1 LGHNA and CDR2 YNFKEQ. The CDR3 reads CASSQEFQETQYF. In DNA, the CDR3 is TGTGCCAGCAGCCAAGAATTCCAAGAGACCCAGTACTTC.

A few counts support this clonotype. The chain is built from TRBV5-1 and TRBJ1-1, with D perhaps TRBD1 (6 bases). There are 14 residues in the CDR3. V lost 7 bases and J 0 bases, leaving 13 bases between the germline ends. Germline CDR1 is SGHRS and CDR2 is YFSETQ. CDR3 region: CASRGQTMNTEAFF. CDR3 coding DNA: TGCGCCAGCCGAGGACAGACAATGAACACTGAAGCTTTCTTT.

The CDR3, as DNA: TGTGCCACCAGCAAGTCCCCGGGGACCCAAGAGACCCAGTACTTC. Protein product: CATSKSPGTQETQYF. This rearrangement joins TRBV15 to TRBJ2-5; the D call may be TRBD1 or TRBD2 (5 bases each). The CDR3 loop spans 15 amino acids. Germline V lookup: CDR1 LNHNV, CDR2 YYDKDF (reference sequence). V was cut by 4 bases and J by 1 base, with 13 bases left in between. Filled out from reference TRBV15 and TRBJ2-5, the complete variable domain reads DAMVIQNPRYQVTQFGKPVTLSCSQTLNHNVMYWYQQKSSQAPKLLFHYYDKDFNNEADTPDNFQSRRPNTSFCFLDIRSPGLGDTAMYLCATSKSPGTQETQYFGPGTRLLVL.

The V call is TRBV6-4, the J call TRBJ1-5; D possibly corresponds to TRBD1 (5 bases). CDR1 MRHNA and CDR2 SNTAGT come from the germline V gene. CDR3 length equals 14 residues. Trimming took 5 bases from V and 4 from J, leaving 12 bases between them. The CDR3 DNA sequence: TGTGCCAGCAGTACGGGGGGTTATAATCAGCCCCAGCATTTT. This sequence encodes CASSTGGYNQPQHF.

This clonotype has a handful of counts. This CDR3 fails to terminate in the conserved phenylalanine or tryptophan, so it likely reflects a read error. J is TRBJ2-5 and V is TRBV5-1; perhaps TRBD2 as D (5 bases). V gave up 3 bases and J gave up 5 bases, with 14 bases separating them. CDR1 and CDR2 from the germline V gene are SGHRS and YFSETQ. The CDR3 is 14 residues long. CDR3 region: CASSSANPGETQYL. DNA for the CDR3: TGCGCCAGCAGCTCCGCTAATCCGGGGGAGACCCAGTACCTC.

The CDR3 is CSAARTGVYEQYF. The CDR3 bases are TGCAGTGCTGCCCGGACAGGGGTCTACGAGCAGTACTTC. V and J are TRBV20-1 and TRBJ2-5, with 9 positions matching TRBD1. The J call may be faulty, since TRBJ2-7 better matches the DNA end. CDR1 and CDR2 from the germline V gene are DFQATT and SNEGSKA (reference sequence). The CDR3 runs 13 residues.

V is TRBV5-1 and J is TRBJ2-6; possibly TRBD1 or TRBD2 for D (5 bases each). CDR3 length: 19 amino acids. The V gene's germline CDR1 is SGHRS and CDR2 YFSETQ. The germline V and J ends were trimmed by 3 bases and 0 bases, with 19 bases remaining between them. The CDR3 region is CASSSGTLMGYSGANVLTF. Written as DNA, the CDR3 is TGCGCCAGCAGCTCCGGGACCCTAATGGGCTACTCTGGGGCCAACGTCCTGACTTTC. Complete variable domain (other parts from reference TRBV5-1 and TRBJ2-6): KAGVTQTPRYLIKTRGQQVTLSCSPISGHRSVSWYQQTPGQGLQFLFEYFSETQRNKGNFPGRFSGRQFSNSRSEMNVSTLELGDSALYLCASSSGTLMGYSGANVLTFGAGSRLTVL.

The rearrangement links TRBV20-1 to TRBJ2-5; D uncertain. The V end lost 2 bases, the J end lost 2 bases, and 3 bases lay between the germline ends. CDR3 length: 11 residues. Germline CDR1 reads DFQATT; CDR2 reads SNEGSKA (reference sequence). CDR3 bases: TGCAGTGCTAGATCTCAAGAGACCCAGTACTTC. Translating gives CSARSQETQYF.

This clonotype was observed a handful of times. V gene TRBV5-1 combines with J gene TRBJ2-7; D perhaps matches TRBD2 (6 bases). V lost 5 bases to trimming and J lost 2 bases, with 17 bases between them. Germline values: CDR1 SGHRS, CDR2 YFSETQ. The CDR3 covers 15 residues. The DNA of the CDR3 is TGCGCCAGCAGTCTATTGGGGACTCAAACCTACGAGCAGTACTTC. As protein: CASSLLGTQTYEQYF.

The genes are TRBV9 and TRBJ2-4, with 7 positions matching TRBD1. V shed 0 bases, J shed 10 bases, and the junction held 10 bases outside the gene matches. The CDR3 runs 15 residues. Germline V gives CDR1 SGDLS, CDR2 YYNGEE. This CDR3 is CASSVGQGTAVIQYF. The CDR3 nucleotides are TGTGCCAGCAGCGTAGGCCAGGGGACAGCCGTGATTCAGTACTTC.

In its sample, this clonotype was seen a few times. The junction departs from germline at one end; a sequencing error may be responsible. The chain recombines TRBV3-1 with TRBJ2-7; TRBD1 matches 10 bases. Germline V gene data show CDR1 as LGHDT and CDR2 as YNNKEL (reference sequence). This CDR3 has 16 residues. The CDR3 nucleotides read TGTGCCAGCAGCTTGGAGACAGGGGGCCCCTCCTACGAGCAATACTTC. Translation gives CASSLETGGPSYEQYF.